This is a list of T cell receptor beta chains from one sample in a study of T cells in Graves' hyperthyroidism and ophthalmopathy. A single record per CDR3 protein comes from TCRdb applying MiXCR to the multiplex PCR reads. The sample consists of about 480,000 distinct CDR3 sequences, about an eighth of them appearing once. Sequences were obtained from blood. The receptor source for this set is a woman younger than 35 with Graves' hyperthyroidism. The CDR3 runs from the conserved cysteine through the conserved F or W. A D gene is named only where the DNA matches it firmly. Clone size appears in some rows only: once, few, many, or a class for an expanded clone.

clone size,V gene,J gene,D gene,CDR3 protein,CDR3 DNA
-,TRBV29-1,TRBJ2-5,TRBD1,CSARGQPGETQYF,TGCAGTGCTAGGGGACAGCCAGGGGAGACCCAGTACTTC
-,TRBV5-1,TRBJ1-4,TRBD1,CASSLSGTGREKLFF,TGCGCCAGCAGCTTATCCGGGACAGGGAGAGAAAAACTGTTTTTT
many,TRBV12-3/TRBV12-4,TRBJ2-5,TRBD2,CASSMTSGRGETQYF,TGTGCCAGCAGCATGACTAGCGGGAGAGGAGAGACCCAGTACTTC
many,TRBV14,TRBJ2-1,-,CASSQEGSRFNEQFF,TGTGCCAGCAGCCAAGAAGGGTCGCGGTTCAATGAGCAGTTCTTC
few,TRBV4-2,TRBJ2-2,-,CASSLELGGRGAGELFF,TGTGCCAGCAGCCTAGAGTTGGGTGGGAGGGGGGCCGGGGAGCTGTTTTTT
few,TRBV9,TRBJ1-2,-,CASSVVGQNYGYTF,TGTGCCAGCAGCGTAGTAGGTCAGAACTATGGCTACACCTTC
-,TRBV6-1,TRBJ2-7,TRBD1,CASSLGQLVYEQYF,TGTGCCAGCAGCCTGGGACAGTTGGTGTACGAGCAGTACTTC
-,TRBV5-1,TRBJ1-1,-,CASTVGTNTEAFF,TGCGCCAGCACCGTCGGGACGAACACTGAAGCTTTCTTT
-,TRBV5-1,TRBJ1-2,-,CASSLAETTNYGYTF,TGCGCCAGCAGCTTGGCCGAAACTACTAACTATGGCTACACCTTC
many,TRBV28,TRBJ2-7,TRBD1,CASSSFVRDRNLEQYF,TGTGCCAGCAGTTCCTTCGTTCGGGACAGGAATCTCGAGCAGTACTTC
few,TRBV7-3,TRBJ2-6,-,CASSPRGVSSGANVLTF,TGTGCCAGCAGCCCCAGGGGGGTTAGCTCTGGGGCCAACGTCCTGACTTTC
many,TRBV18,TRBJ2-5,-,CASSPETSGETQYF,TGTGCCAGCTCACCAGAGACTAGTGGGGAGACCCAGTACTTC
-,TRBV28,TRBJ2-3,-,CASSGRGQSTDTQYF,TGTGCCAGCAGCGGGAGGGGACAGAGCACAGATACGCAGTATTTT
many,TRBV5-1,TRBJ2-1,-,CASMPVSSYNEQFF,TGCGCCAGCATGCCGGTCAGCTCCTACAATGAGCAGTTCTTC
few,TRBV4-1,TRBJ2-1,-,CASSKVGNEQFF,TGCGCCAGCAGCAAAGTGGGTAATGAGCAGTTCTTC
many,TRBV18,TRBJ1-5,-,CASSLQPAGRNQPQHF,TGTGCCAGCTCGCTTCAACCCGCGGGGAGAAATCAGCCCCAGCATTTT
many,TRBV2,TRBJ1-2,-,CASSEQAGRGGYTF,TGTGCCAGCAGTGAACAGGCTGGGCGGGGTGGCTACACCTTC
-,TRBV28,TRBJ1-5,-,CASCLDGGELQHF,TGTGCCAGCTGTCTGGACGGGGGGGAGCTCCAGCATTTT
many,TRBV20-1,TRBJ1-5,TRBD1,CSARSDREFGQPQHF,TGCAGTGCTAGGTCGGACAGGGAGTTTGGGCAGCCCCAGCATTTT
few,TRBV6-2/TRBV6-3,TRBJ1-1,-,CASSGFRTPEAFF,TGTGCCAGCAGTGGGTTCAGGACCCCTGAAGCTTTCTTT
-,TRBV3-1,TRBJ2-1,TRBD2,CASSQGLAAQGGEFF,TGTGCCAGCAGCCAAGGACTAGCGGCTCAGGGTGGGGAGTTCTTC
-,TRBV6-1,TRBJ2-4,-,CASRSSGVGIQYF,TGTGCCAGCAGGTCGTCGGGCGTCGGCATTCAGTACTTC